This entry lists 10 T cell receptor beta chains sequenced from one sample in a study of control samples from healthy donors and cancer patients. Assay used: immunoSEQ multiplex PCR; TCRdb lists only in-frame clones, some missing. Of 80,000 or so clones detected, 80% to 95% appear once; the ten largest clones hold 5.8%. The sample consisted of blood. The receptors derive from a woman aged 60-75 years in good health.

V usage is TRBV28 and J usage is TRBJ2-1; D not resolved. The V and J ends lost 5 bases and 0 bases respectively, with 11 bases between them. Germline V gives CDR1 MDHEN, CDR2 SYDVKM. This CDR3 is built from 15 residues. CDR3 DNA sequence: TGTGCCAGCAGTCCTGACGTCAGCTCCTACAATGAGCAGTTCTTC. Amino acids: CASSPDVSSYNEQFF.

With regard to this clone: Other nucleotide sequences in the sample specify the same CDR3. The chain uses TRBV27 and TRBJ2-3; D possibly uses TRBD1 or TRBD2 (5 bases each). CDR3 length: 14 amino acids. V was clipped by 4 bases and J by 0 bases, with 8 bases between them. The V gene's germline CDR1 is MNHEY and CDR2 SMNVEV (reference sequence). CDR3 DNA: TGTGCCAGCAGTTCGGGACGGAGCACAGATACGCAGTATTTT. This encodes CASSSGRSTDTQYF.

This chain links TRBV28 with TRBJ1-2; D unclear. CDR1 is MDHEN and CDR2 is SYDVKM in the germline V gene. This CDR3 is built from 14 residues. The V end was cut by 5 bases, the J end by 2 bases, with 12 bases between. The DNA of the CDR3 is TGTGCCAGCAGTACTCCGGGGTACAACTATGGCTACACCTTC. Its protein product is CASSTPGYNYGYTF.

Notes on this clone: The sample holds other DNA sequences that translate to the same CDR3. The chain carries TRBV5-1 and TRBJ1-4; 9 bases map to TRBD1. The CDR3 covers 14 residues. Germline lookup yields CDR1 SGHRS and CDR2 YFSETQ. J was trimmed by 7 bases and V by 4 bases; bases with no gene match: 5. For the CDR3, the DNA is TGCGCCAGCAGCGCCGGACAGGGGTCTGAAAAACTGTTTTTT. Its protein product is CASSAGQGSEKLFF.

The genes are TRBV7-8 and TRBJ1-5; D uncertain. Trimming pared 2 bases from V and 3 bases from J, leaving 5 bases between. Germline CDR1 is SGHVS and CDR2 is FQNEAQ. The CDR3 loop spans 13 amino acids. The DNA of the CDR3 is TGTGCCAGCAGCTTACAGTTCAATCAGCCCCAGCATTTT. Amino acid sequence: CASSLQFNQPQHF.

The chain combines TRBV5-5 with TRBJ2-3; D call uncertain. The CDR3 is made up of 19 amino acids. Germline assignment: CDR1 SGHKS and CDR2 YYEKEE (reference sequence). The ends were cut back, 0 bases at V and 3 bases at J, with 23 bases in the middle. The CDR3: CASSLGSFMGWWGTDTQYF. The CDR3 bases are TGTGCCAGCAGCTTGGGTTCTTTCATGGGCTGGTGGGGAACAGATACGCAGTATTTT. Complete variable domain (other parts from reference TRBV5-5 and TRBJ2-3): DAGVTQSPTHLIKTRGQQVTLRCSPISGHKSVSWYQQVLGQGPQFIFQYYEKEERGRGNFPDRFSARQFPNYSSELNVNALLLGDSALYLCASSLGSFMGWWGTDTQYFGPGTRLTVL.

This clone came up once. The chain is built from TRBV7-2 and TRBJ2-1; D unclear. Trimming stripped 2 bases from V and 0 bases from J, with 8 bases between. Germline V gene data show CDR1 as SGHTA and CDR2 as FQGNSA. The CDR3 runs 15 residues. The CDR3 DNA follows: TGTGCCAGCAGCTTAATGGGGAACTCCTACAATGAGCAGTTCTTC. It is translated as CASSLMGNSYNEQFF.

CDR3 sequence (DNA): TGCGCCAGCAGTGCGACACCGGGACAGGGGGCTTGGACAGATACGCAGTATTTT. Its translation is CASSATPGQGAWTDTQYF. V usage is TRBV10-1 and J usage is TRBJ2-3; 12 bases line up with TRBD1. The CDR3 sequence is 18 residues long. In germline, CDR1 is WNHNN, CDR2 SYGVQD (reference sequence). V trimming: 4 bases; J trimming: 3 bases; junction bases outside the gene matches: 11.

The J gene is TRBJ1-3, the V gene TRBV2; D remains unclear. Per the germline V gene, CDR1 is SNHLY and CDR2 is FYNNEI. The CDR3 is made up of 14 amino acids. Between the trimmed V and J ends, which lost 7 bases and 0 bases, there was a span of 10 bases. The CDR3 here is CASKPVFSGNTIYF. Written as DNA, the CDR3 is TGTGCCAGCAAGCCAGTTTTCTCTGGAAACACCATATATTTT.

The chain recombines TRBV3-1 (or the pseudogene TRBV3-2) with TRBJ2-1; 12 nucleotides align to TRBD2. This CDR3 is 21 amino acids long. J was trimmed by 1 base and V by 1 base; bases with no gene match: 14. Germline CDR1 and CDR2: LGHDT and YNNKEL (reference sequence). The CDR3 spells CASSQVSRLAGDSRSYNEQFF. In DNA form, the CDR3 reads TGTGCCAGCAGCCAAGTATCAAGACTAGCGGGAGATAGTAGGTCCTACAATGAGCAGTTCTTC.